This T cell receptor beta chain was captured in a study of glioma-infiltrating T cells. Study-wide points: Gliomas, especially low-grade, showed above-expected tissue-blood divergence; non-neoplastic patients showed below.

Amplification of TCR alpha and beta CDR3 regions from RNA used iRepertoire nested multiplex PCR. Tissue mRNA or PBMC total RNA, roughly 85-450 ng, went into one-step reverse transcription and amplification. TCRdb re-called the multiplex PCR reads through MiXCR, storing one row per CDR3 protein. The repertoire includes around 130,000 distinct CDR3 sequences, approximately 24% of them detected once, and around a quarter sits in the top ten. This CDR3 is 16 amino acids long. Trimming pared 7 bases from V and 7 bases from J, leaving 23 bases between. Germline CDR1 LNHNV, CDR2 YYDKDF (reference sequence). As to this clonotype: Its antigen is not identified.

Sequencing was carried out using glioma tissue, nonneoplastic brain tissue, or PBMCs (not recorded which). The receptor was derived from a human donor with low-grade glioma or glioblastoma, undergoing nonglioma brain surgery, or in good health (not recorded which). The rearrangement uses TRBV15 and TRBJ2-4; D may match TRBD1 or TRBD2 (6 bases each). The DNA for the CDR3 is TGTGCCACCAACCCCCGCCCGGGGGCAGTCGGGAACATTCAGTACTTC. It yields the protein CATNPRPGAVGNIQYF. The full variable domain, with the rest looked up from reference TRBV15 and TRBJ2-4, is DAMVIQNPRYQVTQFGKPVTLSCSQTLNHNVMYWYQQKSSQAPKLLFHYYDKDFNNEADTPDNFQSRRPNTSFCFLDIRSPGLGDTAMYLCATNPRPGAVGNIQYFGAGTRLSVL.